A selection of T cell receptor beta chains follows, all from one sample in a study of T cells in Graves' hyperthyroidism and ophthalmopathy. MiXCR, run by TCRdb on the multiplex PCR reads, gives a single entry per CDR3 protein. The repertoire holds a few hundred thousand distinct CDR3 sequences, with 15% as singletons. The specimen was blood. These receptors were collected from a woman between 25 and 40 years old with Graves' hyperthyroidism. CDR3s include the opening cysteine and the closing phenylalanine or tryptophan. The D gene is left open where the match is weak. Only some rows state a clone size, as once, few, many or a class for expanded clones.

CASSEGLVAGGFQETQYF | TGTGCCAGCAGTGAAGGGTTGGTTGCGGGGGGATTCCAAGAGACCCAGTACTTC | TRBJ2-5 | TRBV25-1 | NA | TRBD2
CSVGGGSSYEQYF | TGCAGCGTTGGGGGCGGAAGCTCCTACGAGCAGTACTTC | TRBJ2-7 | TRBV29-1 | many | NA
CASSVSGLPDEQYF | TGCGCCAGCAGCGTTAGCGGGCTCCCCGACGAGCAGTACTTC | TRBJ2-7 | TRBV5-1 | few | TRBD2
CASTGGRAGGANVLTF | TGTGCCAGCACGGGCGGGAGGGCCGGTGGGGCCAACGTCCTGACTTTC | TRBJ2-6 | TRBV11-2 | few | TRBD2
CASTNHRDSLGGTEAFF | TGTGCCAGTACCAATCACAGGGACTCCCTCGGTGGGACTGAAGCTTTCTTT | TRBJ1-1 | TRBV19 | NA | NA
CASSRGGAYNSPLHF | TGTGCCAGCAGTCGAGGGGGGGCTTATAATTCACCCCTCCACTTT | TRBJ1-6 | TRBV6-1 | many | NA
CSPAWLETQYF | TGCAGCCCGGCCTGGTTAGAGACCCAGTACTTC | TRBJ2-5 | TRBV20-1 | NA | NA
CASSMTGEGVIRTGELFF | TGTGCCAGCAGCATGACAGGGGAGGGAGTAATTCGGACCGGGGAGCTGTTTTTT | TRBJ2-2 | TRBV28 | few | NA
CASKADQETQYF | TGTGCCAGCAAAGCGGATCAAGAGACCCAGTACTTC | TRBJ2-5 | TRBV2 | few | NA
CASSTQGVETQYF | TGTGCCAGCAGTACTCAGGGTGTCGAGACCCAGTACTTC | TRBJ2-5 | TRBV28 | many | NA
CASSGGGRAGETQYF | TGTGCCAGCAGCGGGGGGGGGAGGGCCGGTGAGACCCAGTACTTC | TRBJ2-5 | TRBV7-2 | many | TRBD2
CASSFLGGQPQHF | TGCGCCAGCAGCTTTTTGGGGGGTCAGCCCCAGCATTTT | TRBJ1-5 | TRBV5-1 | many | NA
CASSPKLGNEQFF | TGTGCCAGCAGCCCAAAACTCGGCAATGAGCAGTTCTTC | TRBJ2-1 | TRBV4-2 | NA | NA
CAWGGTGVAEQYF | TGTGCCTGGGGAGGGACAGGGGTGGCCGAGCAGTACTTC | TRBJ2-7 | TRBV30 | few | TRBD1
CASSVDSSSGNTIYF | TGTGCCAGCAGCGTAGACAGTAGCTCTGGAAACACCATATATTTT | TRBJ1-3 | TRBV9 | NA | NA
CSVAPSGRGNEQFF | TGCAGCGTGGCCCCTAGCGGGAGGGGAAATGAGCAGTTCTTC | TRBJ2-1 | TRBV29-1 | many | TRBD2
CASSLARGQDELNTIYF | TGCGCCAGCAGCTTGGCCAGGGGGCAGGACGAATTAAACACCATATATTTT | TRBJ1-3 | TRBV5-1 | few | TRBD1
CASSLAGQGYYEQYF | TGTGCCAGCAGCTTGGCGGGACAGGGGTACTACGAGCAGTACTTC | TRBJ2-7 | TRBV27 | many | TRBD1
CASSFITGRVDNTEAFF | TGTGCCAGCAGCTTTATTACCGGCCGGGTTGATAACACTGAAGCTTTCTTT | TRBJ1-1 | TRBV13 | many | NA
CASSLIQYEQYF | TGTGCCAGCAGCTTAATACAGTACGAGCAGTACTTC | TRBJ2-7 | TRBV7-9 | NA | NA
CSVAALSGNTIYF | TGCAGCGTCGCCGCGCTTTCTGGAAACACCATATATTTT | TRBJ1-3 | TRBV29-1 | NA | NA
CATSRAPPGPLNYGYTF | TGTGCCACCAGCAGAGCTCCTCCGGGACCGCTAAACTATGGCTACACCTTC | TRBJ1-2 | TRBV15 | many | NA
CAWREPGQHNSPLHF | TGTGCCTGGAGGGAACCGGGACAGCATAATTCACCCCTCCACTTT | TRBJ1-6 | TRBV30 | few | TRBD1
CASSIIGYGGDRDIQYF | TGTGCCAGTAGTATTATCGGCTACGGCGGGGATCGGGACATTCAGTACTTC | TRBJ2-4 | TRBV19 | NA | NA
CASSLGRIYEQYF | TGTGCCAGCAGCTTGGGACGGATCTACGAGCAGTACTTC | TRBJ2-7 | TRBV5-5 | many | NA
CAISEPEGRLTGELFF | TGTGCCATCAGTGAGCCGGAGGGACGGTTAACCGGGGAGCTGTTTTTT | TRBJ2-2 | TRBV10-3 | few | NA
CASSFTLSNTEAFF | TGTGCCAGCAGCTTTACTTTGAGCAACACTGAAGCTTTCTTT | TRBJ1-1 | TRBV7-6 | many | NA